There are many counts of the clone carrying this TCR beta chain. Its target is unknown. This sample was included in a study of blood T cells in healthy people across ages. Study-level results: Significant beta diversity loss was already apparent by age approximately 36, declining roughly linearly. Strongly correlated with naive T cell percentage was TCR beta diversity. It was held that diversity estimates obtained from one million T cells represented underestimates.

PCR was performed a second time for about 7 to 11 cycles using a sample-barcoded 5' primer and a J-beta primer mix. MiXCR, run by TCRdb on the 5' RACE reads, gives a single entry per CDR3 protein. The profile shows around 900,000 distinct CDR3 sequences, 25% to 35% of them singletons. The source material was blood. The clonotype was recovered from a woman over 75 in good health.

The CDR3 coding sequence is TGTGCCAGCAGCGTACAACCAGGGGGCTACGAGCAGTACTTC. It is translated as CASSVQPGGYEQYF. The chain links TRBV9 to TRBJ2-7, with 7 bases fitting TRBD1. Germline CDR1 SGDLS, CDR2 YYNGEE. There are 14 residues in the CDR3. Unmatched junction bases numbered 4, after V lost 1 base and J lost 3 bases.